Listed here is a single T cell receptor (beta chain). Its antigen remains unidentified. This sample was taken from a study of beta chain features in type 1 diabetes. Heparinised blood was drawn once per donor, averaging roughly 120 mL. Isolation of CD4+ naive, central memory, regulatory and stem cell-like memory cells was achieved by sorting via CD45RO/CCR7/CD25/CD127/CD95/CD27. Study-wide results and caveats: In all four CD4+ subsets, TCRB CDR3 length was significantly, moderately reduced in type 1 diabetes. For patients, the naive, central memory and Treg TCRB repertoires appeared more alike than for healthy donors. Resolution of whether HLA type affects TCRB rearrangement was not achieved here.

Since all of the isolated RNA was reverse transcribed, expressed TCRB transcripts were what got sequenced. The repertoire was sequenced with immunoSEQ multiplex PCR; TCRdb's copy has only in-frame clones and lacks some. Among 150,000 or so clones listed, around 63% were seen once. The CDR3 extends over 14 amino acids. With 2 bases removed from V and 1 base from J, the gap between germline ends came to 8 bases. Germline values: CDR1 KGHSH, CDR2 LQKENI. The source material was naive CD4+ T cells from blood. The chain has TRBV18 and TRBJ2-5, with D possibly matching TRBD1 (6 bases). This receptor was obtained from a man younger than 45 with type 1 diabetes. In DNA, the CDR3 is TGTGCCAGCTCACCATCAGGGGTCCAAGAGACCCAGTACTTC. It specifies CASSPSGVQETQYF.